Below are 15 T cell receptor beta chains sequenced from a single sample in a study of T-cell memory formation after mild COVID-19. TCRdb redid the calling of the 5' RACE reads with MiXCR, one entry per CDR3 protein. This table holds roughly 89,000 distinct CDR3 sequences, more than 10% found once. Sequencing was performed on PBMCs or a T cell subset sorted from them (not recorded which). All receptors come from an adult woman who had mild COVID-19 (a few samples of this study predate the infection). Cell type and time point are not known.

This clonotype was seen a few times. The chain employs TRBV20-1 and TRBJ2-1; 12 bases align to TRBD2. Unmatched junction bases numbered 2, after V lost 5 bases and J lost 0 bases. This CDR3 comprises 15 residues. From germline, CDR1 is DFQATT and CDR2 SNEGSKA (reference sequence). This CDR3 reads CSASGLAGSYNEQFF. The CDR3 nucleotides read TGCAGTGCTTCGGGACTAGCGGGCTCCTACAATGAGCAGTTCTTC.

This chain links TRBV6-6 with TRBJ2-7; D is uncertain. Trimming stripped 5 bases from V and 0 bases from J, with 8 bases between. This CDR3 contains 13 residues. Germline CDR1 MNHNY, CDR2 SVGAGI (reference sequence). The CDR3 DNA sequence: TGTGCCAGCAGTCCCCCCTACTCCTACGAGCAGTACTTC. It is translated as CASSPPYSYEQYF.

This clonotype was seen more than once but under ten times. The chain employs TRBV7-2 and TRBJ2-1, with D possibly matching TRBD2 (6 bases). Germline CDR1 and CDR2: SGHTA and FQGNSA. This CDR3 contains 14 residues. V gave up 5 bases and J gave up 8 bases, with 16 bases separating them. CDR3 DNA sequence: TGTGCCAGCAGCCGAGGGACTCCCCGAGATGAGCAGTTCTTC. Its protein product is CASSRGTPRDEQFF. Together with reference TRBV7-2 and TRBJ2-1, the CDR3 gives the full variable domain: GAGVSQSPSNKVTEKGKDVELRCDPISGHTALYWYRQSLGQGLEFLIYFQGNSAPDKSGLPSDRFSAERTGGSVSTLTIQRTQQEDSAVYLCASSRGTPRDEQFFGPGTRLTVL.

The V gene is TRBV6-5, the J gene TRBJ2-3; 12 nucleotides match TRBD2. The germline V gene has CDR1 MNHEY and CDR2 SVGAGI. V dropped 5 bases and J dropped 2; count of bases not matched to a gene: 5. There are 16 residues in the CDR3. The CDR3 loop reads CASSRTSGETTDTQYF. CDR3 in DNA: TGTGCCAGCAGTCGGACTAGCGGGGAAACCACAGATACGCAGTATTTT.

This clonotype was found many times. The chain employs TRBV7-9 and TRBJ2-3, with 9 nucleotides matching TRBD1. The junction had 13 bases not matched to a gene; V was cut back by 6 bases and J by 6 bases. Germline lookup yields CDR1 SEHNR and CDR2 FQNEAQ (reference sequence). The length of the CDR3 is 16 residues. CDR3 sequence: CASSPPGQGSRDTQYF. The CDR3 DNA reads TGTGCCAGCAGTCCCCCGGGACAGGGAAGCCGTGATACGCAGTATTTT.

The V and J genes are TRBV11-2 and TRBJ1-1; D uncertain. This CDR3 is 12 amino acids long. The V and J ends lost 8 bases and 2 bases respectively, with 9 bases between them. Germline-derived CDR1 and CDR2 are SGHAT and FQNNGV. DNA for the CDR3: TGTGCCAGCTCGACCTTTAACACTGAAGCTTTCTTT. It encodes CASSTFNTEAFF.

The gene calls are TRBV6-5 and TRBJ2-5; 7 nucleotides line up with TRBD2. The CDR3 runs to 17 residues. From germline, CDR1 is MNHEY and CDR2 SVGAGI. The trim removed 2 bases at V and 0 bases at J, leaving 9 bases unmatched. The CDR3 DNA reads TGTGCCAGCAGTTACGTTTCGACTAGCCGGTACCAAGAGACCCAGTACTTC. Amino acid sequence: CASSYVSTSRYQETQYF.

This chain uses TRBV27 with TRBJ1-2; weak D call: TRBD1 (6 bases). Germline lookup yields CDR1 MNHEY and CDR2 SMNVEV (reference sequence). The CDR3 spans 15 residues. V lost 6 bases and J 8 bases, leaving 22 bases between the germline ends. The CDR3 nucleotides read TGTGCCAGCAGCACCCAGGGGCAGGGGCTCAGGGGCTACACCTTC. Translating it yields CASSTQGQGLRGYTF.

In this sample, this clonotype turned up many times. CDR3 amino acids: CASSQEGAGTGDPGELFF. The CDR3, as DNA: TGTGCCAGCAGCCAAGAAGGGGCCGGGACAGGGGATCCCGGGGAGCTGTTTTTT. The chain has TRBV4-2 and TRBJ2-2, with 10 nucleotides matching TRBD1. With 0 bases clipped from V and 6 bases from J, the junction kept 10 bases outside the gene matches. The CDR3 consists of 18 residues. The germline gives CDR1 LGHNA, CDR2 YNFKEQ.

The J gene is TRBJ1-1, the V gene TRBV6-5; no reliable D call. Per the germline V gene, CDR1 is MNHEY and CDR2 is SVGAGI. The CDR3 spans 14 residues. V lost 5 bases, J lost 3 bases, and 13 bases lay in between. The CDR3 here is CASSEHATDTEAFF. CDR3 nucleotides: TGTGCCAGCAGTGAACATGCTACAGACACTGAAGCTTTCTTT.

CDR3 in amino acids: CATSDSKTPRYTF. For the CDR3, the DNA is TGTGCCACCAGTGATTCCAAGACCCCCCGCTACACCTTC. The rearrangement links TRBV24-1 to TRBJ1-2; no clear D. The V gene's germline CDR1 is KGHDR and CDR2 SFDVKD. The V end lost 2 bases, the J end lost 9 bases, and 12 bases lay between the germline ends. The CDR3 runs 13 residues.

The table lists this clonotype with a few counts. Mismatch with germline at one junction end may stem from a read error. The chain employs TRBV7-7 and TRBJ2-2; TRBD2 is a possible D gene (6 bases). The CDR3 extends over 13 amino acids. The germline CDR1 and CDR2 sequences are SSHAT and FNYEAQ (reference sequence). CDR3 sequence: CASSYRGSGELFF. CDR3 sequence (DNA): TGTGCTAGCAGCTACCGGGGGTCCGGGGAGCTGTTTTTT.

The J gene is TRBJ2-2, the V gene TRBV4-3; D may be TRBD2 (6 bases). CDR1 is LGHNA and CDR2 is YSLEER in the germline V gene. The CDR3 length is 16 residues. The V end was cut by 0 bases, the J end by 5 bases, with 13 bases between. The CDR3 sequence is CASSQDIPRGTGELFF. In nucleotides, the CDR3 is TGCGCCAGCAGCCAAGATATCCCCCGGGGGACCGGGGAGCTGTTTTTT.

There are a few counts of this clonotype. V gene TRBV19 combines with J gene TRBJ2-1; 11 nucleotides line up with TRBD1. Germline loops: CDR1 LNHDA, CDR2 SQIVND (reference sequence). The CDR3 contains 13 residues. Trimming cost V 6 bases and J 6 bases; bases outside gene matches: 1. CDR3 residues: CASRGTGGNEQFF. The CDR3 DNA follows: TGTGCCAGTAGGGGGACAGGGGGCAATGAGCAGTTCTTC.

This clonotype was observed at least ten times. J is TRBJ2-7 and V is TRBV5-5; D is possibly TRBD1 (5 bases). The V end was cut by 0 bases, the J end by 2 bases, with 6 bases between. The CDR3 covers 13 residues. Germline assignment: CDR1 SGHKS and CDR2 YYEKEE (reference sequence). In DNA form, the CDR3 reads TGTGCCAGCAGCTTGGAGGGGCCCTACGAGCAGTACTTC. This encodes CASSLEGPYEQYF.